This passage covers 5 T cell receptor beta chains from one sample sequenced in a study of CD8 T cells in Susac syndrome. Random hexamers served to reverse transcribe roughly 0.45 to 1 ug RNA. TCRdb independently ran MiXCR on the immunoSEQ multiplex PCR reads; one entry per CDR3 protein. The repertoire holds tens of thousands of distinct CDR3 sequences, with approximately 93% as singletons. Sequences were obtained from CD8+ T cells from PBMCs. Every receptor here comes from a human donor with Susac syndrome.

The chain employs TRBV12-3 or TRBV12-4 and TRBJ1-5; no clear D. The germline V and J ends were trimmed by 5 bases and 0 bases, with 5 bases remaining between them. This CDR3 is 13 amino acids long. CDR3: CASSTASNQPQHF. CDR3 DNA sequence: TGTGCCAGCAGTACAGCTAGCAATCAGCCCCAGCATTTT.

The V and J genes are TRBV3-1 and TRBJ1-2; D is ambiguous. The V and J ends lost 0 bases and 5 bases respectively, with 13 bases between them. Germline loops: CDR1 LGHDT, CDR2 YNNKEL (reference sequence). The CDR3 contains 15 residues. CDR3 nucleotide sequence: TGTGCCAGCAGCCAAGATCTTTCAGGAGGATATGGCTACACCTTC. It codes for CASSQDLSGGYGYTF.

This clonotype was detected only once. The junction departs from the called germline gene at one end, perhaps through a read error. J is TRBJ1-1 and V is TRBV13; TRBD1 is a possible D gene (6 bases). CDR1 and CDR2 (germline): PRHDT, FYEKMQ (reference sequence). CDR3 length equals 15 residues. CDR3 region: CASSLRGSGDTEAFF. The CDR3, as DNA: TGTGCCAGCAGCTTAAGGGGGTCAGGGGACACTGAAGCCTTCTTT. Based on the CDR3 plus reference TRBV13 and TRBJ1-1, the full variable domain is AAGVIQSPRHLIKEKRETATLKCYPIPRHDTVYWYQQGPGQDPQFLISFYEKMQSDKGSIPDRFSAQQFSDYHSELNMSSLELGDSALYFCASSLRGSGDTEAFFGQGTRLTVV.

The chain couples TRBV19 to TRBJ2-7; D ambiguous. The CDR3 loop spans 12 amino acids. The germline V gene encodes CDR1 LNHDA and CDR2 SQIVND (reference sequence). V gave up 6 bases and J gave up 2 bases, with 8 bases separating them. CDR3 DNA sequence: TGTGCCAGTAGAAACGAGGCCTACGAGCAGTACTTC. Translation gives CASRNEAYEQYF.

The V and J genes are TRBV24-1 and TRBJ2-3, with 9 bases fitting TRBD2. This CDR3 contains 14 residues. After removal of 5 bases from V and 7 bases from J, the junction contained 6 bases not matched to a gene. Germline V lookup: CDR1 KGHDR, CDR2 SFDVKD. In DNA form, the CDR3 reads TGTGCCACCAGTGGTGATGCGGGGGGGAATACGCAGTATTTT. The encoded protein is CATSGDAGGNTQYF.